These 19 T cell receptor beta chains originate from one sample sequenced in a study of T-cell memory formation after mild COVID-19. Each CDR3 protein gets one entry after TCRdb re-called the 5' RACE reads with MiXCR. The sample holds about 190,000 distinct CDR3 sequences; around a fifth are singletons and the top ten take under 25%. Specimen: PBMCs or a T cell subset sorted from them (not recorded which). The receptor source for this set is an adult woman who had mild COVID-19 (a few samples of this study predate the infection). Cell type and time point are not known.

The table lists this clonotype with a few counts. This sequence joins TRBV4-1 and TRBJ1-1, with TRBD1 as a possible D gene (6 bases). CDR1 is MGHRA, CDR2 YSYEKL, per germline. There are 14 residues in the CDR3. V was shortened by 1 base and J by 4 bases, with 10 bases between the two germline ends. The CDR3 spells CASSQVGGGTEAFF. The CDR3 bases are TGCGCCAGCAGCCAAGTAGGAGGGGGCACTGAAGCTTTCTTT.

This clonotype was seen a single time. The genes are TRBV11-2 and TRBJ2-1, with TRBD2 identical over 11 bases. This CDR3 contains 15 residues. The germline V gene has CDR1 SGHAT and CDR2 FQNNGV. Trimming cost V 5 bases and J 6 bases; bases outside gene matches: 6. CDR3 protein: CASSDSGRGSNEQFF. The CDR3 bases are TGTGCCAGCAGCGATAGCGGGAGGGGAAGCAATGAGCAGTTCTTC.

The rearrangement uses TRBV20-1 and TRBJ1-5, with TRBD1 matching 9 bases. V was clipped by 3 bases and J by 6 bases; unmatched bases: 9. This CDR3 is built from 15 residues. Germline V lookup: CDR1 DFQATT, CDR2 SNEGSKA (reference sequence). CDR3 loop: CSASGWGTGSQPQHF. Written as DNA, the CDR3 is TGCAGTGCTAGTGGGTGGGGGACAGGGAGTCAGCCCCAGCATTTT.

The chain recombines TRBV7-3 with TRBJ2-2, with D tentatively TRBD2 (5 bases). Deletions cut 5 bases from V and 6 bases from J, with 13 bases between. CDR1 SGHTA and CDR2 FQGTGA come from the germline V gene. This CDR3 is built from 14 residues. The CDR3 loop reads CASSRPERSGELFF. CDR3 bases: TGTGCCAGCAGCCGACCGGAGCGGTCCGGGGAGCTGTTTTTT.

This clonotype was observed a few times. This chain links TRBV5-1 with TRBJ1-6; a possible D gene is TRBD1 (6 bases). V lost 5 bases, J lost 0 bases, and 18 bases lay in between. The CDR3 sequence is 18 residues long. CDR1 is SGHRS, CDR2 YFSETQ, per germline. The CDR3 coding sequence is TGCGCCAGCAGATCTCACCTTCAGGGGAGCTCCTATAATTCACCCCTCCACTTT. This sequence encodes CASRSHLQGSSYNSPLHF.

The sample holds a few counts of this clonotype. The chain carries TRBV9 and TRBJ2-1, with TRBD2 identical over 7 bases. V lost 4 bases, J lost 3 bases, and 4 bases stayed unmatched. The germline V gene has CDR1 SGDLS and CDR2 YYNGEE. CDR3 length: 14 amino acids. The CDR3, as DNA: TGTGCCAGCAGCCCCGGGGGGAACTACAATGAGCAGTTCTTC. Its translation: CASSPGGNYNEQFF.

The chain joins TRBV7-9 to TRBJ2-7, with 8 bases aligning to TRBD1. Germline CDR1 and CDR2: SEHNR and FQNEAQ (reference sequence). The length of the CDR3 is 16 residues. Trimming cost V 4 bases and J 5 bases; bases outside gene matches: 13. Written as DNA, the CDR3 is TGTGCCAGCAGCTCGTCCACGGCAGGGGGCTACCACGAGCAGTACTTC. It translates to CASSSSTAGGYHEQYF.

The gene calls are TRBV7-2 and TRBJ1-5; D perhaps matches TRBD1 (5 bases). The germline V and J ends were trimmed by 4 bases and 3 bases, with 13 bases remaining between them. This CDR3 spans 15 amino acids. Germline CDR1 is SGHTA and CDR2 is FQGNSA. The CDR3 region is CASSYRQFDNQPQHF. The CDR3 DNA follows: TGTGCCAGCAGCTACCGACAGTTCGACAATCAGCCCCAGCATTTT.

The chain combines TRBV7-9 with TRBJ2-3; D call uncertain. Germline CDR1 and CDR2: SEHNR and FQNEAQ (reference sequence). This CDR3 is built from 15 residues. Trimming stripped 1 base from V and 2 bases from J, with 10 bases between. CDR3 residues: CASSLGVSDTDTQYF. Written as DNA, the CDR3 is TGTGCCAGCAGCTTAGGAGTATCTGACACAGATACGCAGTATTTT.

This clonotype was recorded a few times. J is TRBJ2-1 and V is TRBV9; TRBD2 agrees at 10 bases. The V segment lost 0 bases and the J segment 7 bases; nucleotides outside the gene matches: 4. The CDR3 covers 15 residues. CDR1 is SGDLS and CDR2 is YYNGEE in the germline V gene. The CDR3 region is CASSVAGSGGNEQFF. The CDR3 DNA reads as TGTGCCAGCAGCGTAGCTGGTAGCGGGGGGAATGAGCAGTTCTTC. The complete variable domain, with remaining parts taken from reference TRBV9 and TRBJ2-1, reads DSGVTQTPKHLITATGQRVTLRCSPRSGDLSVYWYQQSLDQGLQFLIQYYNGEERAKGNILERFSAQQFPDLHSELNLSSLELGDSALYFCASSVAGSGGNEQFFGPGTRLTVL.

CDR3 sequence (DNA): TGTGCCAGCAGCGTAGAAGGTCGGAGCACTGAAGCTTTCTTT. Residues: CASSVEGRSTEAFF. This rearrangement joins TRBV9 to TRBJ1-1; D remains ambiguous. This CDR3 comprises 14 residues. V lost 0 bases, J lost 4 bases, and 10 bases lay in between. The germline CDR1 and CDR2 sequences are SGDLS and YYNGEE.

This clonotype was seen a handful of times. V gene TRBV27 combines with J gene TRBJ1-6, with a tentative D call TRBD1 (5 bases). Per germline, CDR1 MNHEY and CDR2 SMNVEV (reference sequence). The CDR3 covers 16 residues. The V end was cut by 7 bases, the J end by 4 bases, with 17 bases between. The CDR3 loop reads CASMMAGIHYNSPLHF. CDR3 nucleotide sequence: TGTGCCAGCATGATGGCAGGGATCCATTATAATTCACCCCTCCACTTT.

V and J are TRBV6-2 or TRBV6-3 and TRBJ1-1; a possible D gene is TRBD1 (5 bases). Trimming stripped 0 bases from V and 6 bases from J, with 11 bases between. Germline CDR1 is MNHEY and CDR2 is SVGEGT. The CDR3 has 14 residues. The CDR3 protein is CASSYSSGFSEAFF. CDR3 DNA: TGTGCCAGCAGTTACTCGTCAGGGTTTTCTGAAGCTTTCTTT.

The chain carries TRBV9 and TRBJ2-3; TRBD2 matches at 8 bases. V dropped 0 bases and J dropped 4; count of bases not matched to a gene: 7. The germline CDR1 and CDR2 sequences are SGDLS and YYNGEE. The CDR3 is 16 residues long. For the CDR3, the DNA is TGTGCCAGCAGCGTAGAGTCCGGGGGGGTCTCAGATACGCAGTATTTT. Its translation is CASSVESGGVSDTQYF. Together with reference TRBV9 and TRBJ2-3, the CDR3 gives the full variable domain: DSGVTQTPKHLITATGQRVTLRCSPRSGDLSVYWYQQSLDQGLQFLIQYYNGEERAKGNILERFSAQQFPDLHSELNLSSLELGDSALYFCASSVESGGVSDTQYFGPGTRLTVL.

In its sample, this clonotype was seen a few times. This chain uses TRBV20-1 with TRBJ2-2; maybe TRBD2 (6 bases). This CDR3 spans 15 amino acids. V lost 3 bases, J lost 4 bases, and 15 bases lay in between. CDR1 is DFQATT, CDR2 SNEGSKA, per germline (reference sequence). The CDR3 here is CSASSSSEGTGELFF. DNA of the CDR3: TGCAGTGCTAGTTCCTCTAGCGAGGGCACCGGGGAGCTGTTTTTT.

At least ten counts were recorded for this clonotype. The V and J genes are TRBV4-1 and TRBJ1-5; no clear D gene. CDR3 size: 13 residues. Deletions cut 1 base from V and 7 bases from J, with 8 bases between. Germline V gene lookup returns CDR1 MGHRA and CDR2 YSYEKL. CDR3 loop: CASSQVITQPQHF. CDR3 in DNA: TGCGCCAGCAGCCAAGTTATAACCCAGCCCCAGCATTTT.

This clonotype was found a few times. This chain links TRBV4-1 with TRBJ2-7; D may be TRBD1 or TRBD2 (5 bases each). Germline CDR1 and CDR2: MGHRA and YSYEKL. The CDR3 consists of 14 residues. Trimming left V 4 bases short and J 2 bases short, with 12 bases between. CDR3 in DNA: TGCGCCAGCAGCCCTGGGACGTACGCCTACGAGCAGTACTTC. Its protein is CASSPGTYAYEQYF.

The rearrangement joins TRBV19 to TRBJ2-3, with D possibly TRBD1 on 6 matching bases. V lost 8 bases and J lost 4, with 13 bases in between. The CDR3 contains 13 residues. Germline loops: CDR1 LNHDA, CDR2 SQIVND (reference sequence). The CDR3 sequence is CASATGNADTQYF. The CDR3 region has the DNA TGTGCCAGTGCCACAGGGAACGCAGATACGCAGTATTTT.

The chain employs TRBV3-1 and TRBJ1-1, with TRBD1 as a possible D gene (6 bases). The CDR3 covers 15 residues. Germline loops: CDR1 LGHDT, CDR2 YNNKEL (reference sequence). The ends were cut back, 3 bases at V and 3 bases at J, with 14 bases in the middle. For the CDR3, the DNA is TGTGCCAGCAGCCACATCTCCAGGGGACACACTGAAGCTTTCTTT. It translates to CASSHISRGHTEAFF. Using reference TRBV3-1 and TRBJ1-1 for the parts outside the CDR3, the full variable domain is DTAVSQTPKYLVTQMGNDKSIKCEQNLGHDTMYWYKQDSKKFLKIMFSYNNKELIINETVPNRFSPKSPDKAHLNLHINSLELGDSAVYFCASSHISRGHTEAFFGQGTRLTVV.